The rows below give T cell receptor beta chains drawn from one sample of a study of brain T cells in children with intractable seizures. Clones were sequenced by immunoSEQ multiplex PCR, and TCRdb holds only the in-frame ones, with some missing. The profile shows under 150,000 clones, approximately 94% of them singletons. Sequences were derived from peripheral blood, sampled at surgery. The receptors were sampled from a boy under two years old with hemimegalencephaly and intractable seizures. Each CDR3 is given with its conserved first and last residue. D genes are given only for firm matches. Expanded clones are given a class, and other clones once, few, many or no size at all.

>NA|TRBJ1-1|TRBV5-1|TRBD1
CASSWGQMNTEAFF
TGCGCCAGCAGCTGGGGACAGATGAACACTGAAGCTTTCTTT
>NA|TRBJ1-4|TRBV5-8|NA
CASSRGQKDNEKLFF
TGTGCCAGCAGCCGTGGACAGAAAGATAATGAAAAACTGTTTTTT
>NA|TRBJ2-5|TRBV7-9|TRBD2
CASSATSVETQYF
TGTGCCAGCAGCGCTACTAGCGTTGAGACCCAGTACTTC
>NA|TRBJ1-1|TRBV5-4|NA
CASSFGGSNTEAFF
TGTGCCAGCAGCTTCGGGGGTTCGAACACTGAAGCTTTCTTT
>NA|TRBJ1-2|TRBV28|TRBD1
CASSLPGGYGYTF
TGTGCCAGCAGTTTACCAGGGGGCTATGGCTACACCTTC
>NA|TRBJ1-2|TRBV28|TRBD1
CASTGAPNYGYTF
TGTGCCAGTACAGGGGCCCCTAACTATGGCTACACCTTC
>NA|TRBJ1-2|TRBV5-1|NA
CASSLGATDGYTF
TGCGCCAGCAGCTTGGGCGCCACCGACGGCTACACCTTC
>NA|TRBJ2-1|TRBV9|NA
CASSGRVLDEQFF
TGTGCCAGCAGCGGAAGAGTTCTAGATGAGCAGTTCTTC
>NA|TRBJ1-2|TRBV11-2|NA
CASSLVRGYGYTF
TGTGCCAGCAGCTTAGTCAGGGGCTATGGCTACACCTTC
>NA|TRBJ2-5|TRBV7-9|NA
CASSLLSWSSKYQETQYF
TGTGCCAGCAGCCTCCTTAGCTGGTCTAGCAAGTACCAAGAGACCCAGTACTTC
>once|TRBJ2-1|TRBV10-3|NA
CAISDPRSAQRLSNEQFF
TGTGCCATCAGTGACCCCAGGTCAGCCCAGCGGCTTAGCAATGAGCAGTTCTTC
>NA|TRBJ2-7|TRBV5-7|NA
CASSLERDHEQYF
TGTGCCAGCAGCTTGGAAAGGGACCACGAGCAGTACTTC
>NA|TRBJ2-2|TRBV21-1|NA
CASRGGREATGELFF
TGTGCCAGCAGGGGCGGGAGGGAGGCAACCGGGGAGCTGTTTTTT
>NA|TRBJ2-7|TRBV11-3|TRBD1
CASRARGRYEQYF
TGTGCCAGCAGGGCTAGGGGGCGGTACGAGCAGTACTTC
>once|TRBJ2-1|TRBV19|NA
CASSGNEQFF
TGTGCCAGTAGTGGCAATGAGCAGTTCTTC
>NA|TRBJ2-2|TRBV19|TRBD2
CASSIGAGVRTGELFF
TGTGCCAGTAGTATCGGAGCGGGAGTCCGTACCGGGGAGCTGTTTTTT
>NA|TRBJ2-1|TRBV3-1/TRBV3-2|TRBD2
CASSLSGRIGGALYNEQFF
TGTGCCAGCAGCCTGAGCGGGAGAATCGGGGGTGCCTTGTACAATGAGCAGTTCTTC
>NA|TRBJ1-2|TRBV30|NA
CAWSVGVLYGYTF
TGTGCCTGGAGTGTCGGGGTGCTCTATGGCTACACCTTC
>NA|TRBJ2-1|TRBV28|NA
CASSTGTPNEQFF
TGTGCCAGCAGTACCGGGACCCCCAATGAGCAGTTCTTC
>NA|TRBJ1-6|TRBV10-2|NA
CASSGWEGPPPLHF
TGCGCCAGCAGTGGGTGGGAGGGCCCTCCGCCCCTCCACTTT
>NA|TRBJ1-6|TRBV6-1|NA
CASSEAGGHNSPLHF
TGTGCCAGCAGTGAAGCCGGAGGGCATAATTCACCCCTCCACTTT
>NA|TRBJ2-1|TRBV12-3/TRBV12-4|NA
CASSLGGSEQFF
TGTGCCAGCAGTTTAGGTGGGAGTGAGCAGTTCTTC
>NA|TRBJ2-7|TRBV20-1|TRBD2
CSASRVGGSGQYF
TGCAGTGCTAGTCGGGTTGGCGGGAGCGGGCAGTACTTC
>once|TRBJ1-4|TRBV5-4|NA
CASSLDRESKLFF
TGTGCCAGCAGCTTGGACAGGGAGTCAAAACTGTTTTTT